Below, 23 T cell receptor beta chains from the same sample are listed, as sequenced in a study of T cell repertoires in cytomegalovirus infection. One entry per CDR3 protein, called by TCRdb with MiXCR from the reads. Among approximately 730,000 distinct CDR3 sequences listed, 25% to 35% were seen once. For these TCRs, the target antigens are not known. Source: cultured CD8+ T cells from PBMCs, taken from culture after CMV antigen stimulation. Source of these receptors: a human donor in good health (CMV status not recorded). Some clones in this sample may be carry-over from other donors' samples.

This clonotype was seen ten or more times. V gene TRBV4-3 combines with J gene TRBJ1-1; a possible D gene is TRBD1 (6 bases). The CDR3 has 18 residues. V shed 0 bases and J shed 0 bases, with 17 bases lying between them. In germline, CDR1 is LGHNA, CDR2 YSLEER. The CDR3 region is CASSQDSGIGQMNTEAFF. CDR3 coding DNA: TGCGCCAGCAGCCAAGATAGCGGGATTGGACAGATGAACACTGAAGCTTTCTTT.

CDR3 in amino acids: CASSGAAAFPGELFF. DNA for the CDR3: TGCGCCAGCAGTGGGGCAGCCGCGTTCCCCGGGGAGCTGTTTTTT. The rearrangement links TRBV10-2 to TRBJ2-2; no definite D call. Deletions cut 4 bases from V and 6 bases from J, with 15 bases between. Per germline, CDR1 WSHSY and CDR2 SAAADI. CDR3 length: 15 residues.

This clonotype was observed once. The chain links TRBV7-4 to TRBJ2-7; 9 bases align to TRBD1. Germline assignment: CDR1 SGHVT and CDR2 SQSDAQ. V lost 3 bases to trimming and J lost 6 bases; unmatched junction nucleotides: 3. The CDR3 has 13 amino acids. The CDR3 reads CASSFGTGSEQYV. The CDR3 DNA sequence: TGTGCCAGCAGCTTTGGGACAGGGAGCGAGCAGTACGTC.

V gene TRBV6-1 combines with J gene TRBJ1-1; weak D call: TRBD1 (5 bases). Germline CDR1 MNHNS, CDR2 SASEGT. V was shortened by 5 bases and J by 5 bases, with 15 bases between the two germline ends. This CDR3 comprises 14 residues. The CDR3 DNA follows: TGTGCCAGCAGTCCGATGGGCACAGGAACTGAAGCTTTCTTT. Amino acid sequence: CASSPMGTGTEAFF.

This clonotype was observed many times. The chain joins TRBV29-1 to TRBJ2-1; TRBD2 might be the D (5 bases). Germline loops: CDR1 SQVTM, CDR2 ANQGSEA. Trimming took off 6 bases at V and 0 bases at J, with 9 bases between the two ends. The CDR3 totals 13 residues. The CDR3 region is CSVDGGSYNEQFF. Written as DNA, the CDR3 is TGCAGCGTCGACGGAGGCTCCTACAATGAGCAGTTCTTC.

J is TRBJ2-4 and V is TRBV2; D assignment may be TRBD1 or TRBD2 (6 bases each). Germline CDR1 reads SNHLY; CDR2 reads FYNNEI. This CDR3 has 15 amino acids. V lost 2 bases and J 0 bases, leaving 8 bases between the germline ends. CDR3 region: CASSERGVAKNIQYF. The CDR3 nucleotides are TGTGCCAGCAGTGAAAGGGGGGTAGCCAAAAACATTCAGTACTTC. Full variable domain (missing parts from reference TRBV2 and TRBJ2-4): EPEVTQTPSHQVTQMGQEVILRCVPISNHLYFYWYRQILGQKVEFLVSFYNNEISEKSEIFDDQFSVERPDGSNFTLKIRSTKLEDSAMYFCASSERGVAKNIQYFGAGTRLSVL.

This clonotype was detected only a few times. The rearrangement uses TRBV7-6 and TRBJ2-3, with D possibly being TRBD2 (5 bases). The CDR3 consists of 16 residues. The germline V gene has CDR1 SGHVS and CDR2 FNYEAQ. Deletions cut 0 bases from V and 2 bases from J, with 12 bases between. CDR3 protein: CASSLAPGMDTDTQYF. The CDR3 nucleotides are TGTGCCAGCAGCTTAGCGCCCGGGATGGACACAGATACGCAGTATTTT.

This clonotype was found many times. An end of the junction does not agree with germline; a read error may underlie this. The chain recombines TRBV7-6 with TRBJ1-2; D is perhaps TRBD1 (6 bases). CDR3 length equals 17 residues. Germline values: CDR1 SGHVS, CDR2 FNYEAQ. The CDR3 reads CASSPLIGGPNPSGSPF. In DNA form, the CDR3 reads TGTGCCAGCAGCCCCCTGATTGGGGGCCCAAACCCCTCCGGCTCGCCCTTC.

This rearrangement joins TRBV25-1 to TRBJ1-3, with D unresolved. V lost 4 bases, J lost 9 bases, and 10 bases lay in between. CDR1 is MGHDK, CDR2 SYGVNS, per germline. The CDR3 has 12 residues. Written as DNA, the CDR3 is TGTGCCAGCAGTGTCACCCCGGCCACCATATATTTT. Its translation is CASSVTPATIYF.

This clonotype was picked up many times. The genes are TRBV6-5 and TRBJ1-1, with unresolved D. V was clipped by 0 bases and J by 1 base, with 6 bases between them. Germline lookup yields CDR1 MNHEY and CDR2 SVGAGI. There are 14 residues in the CDR3. Here the CDR3 reads CASSYSNPNTEAFF. In DNA form, the CDR3 reads TGTGCCAGCAGTTACTCGAACCCGAACACTGAAGCTTTCTTT.

This clonotype was counted only a few times. V usage is TRBV6-5 and J usage is TRBJ1-2; the match to TRBD1 covers 9 bases. The CDR3 runs to 16 residues. V gave up 0 bases and J gave up 4 bases; unmatched junction bases: 6. Germline assignment: CDR1 MNHEY and CDR2 SVGAGI. CDR3 coding DNA: TGTGCCAGCAGTTACTCGGTGGGACAGGGCTTCTATGGCTACACCTTC. This encodes CASSYSVGQGFYGYTF.

The genes are TRBV6-6 and TRBJ2-1; D is possibly TRBD2 (6 bases). The germline V and J ends were trimmed by 5 bases and 7 bases, with 15 bases remaining between them. The germline V gene encodes CDR1 MNHNY and CDR2 SVGAGI (reference sequence). The CDR3 has 14 residues. CDR3 sequence reads: CASSLFRGGNEQFF. The CDR3 DNA reads TGTGCCAGCAGTCTCTTTCGGGGAGGTAATGAGCAGTTCTTC.

The chain recombines TRBV29-1 with TRBJ1-1, with D perhaps TRBD1 (6 bases). CDR1 and CDR2 (germline): SQVTM, ANQGSEA. This CDR3 region has 14 residues. The V and J ends lost 3 bases and 4 bases respectively, with 15 bases between them. This CDR3 reads CSVDIQGLGTEAFF. The CDR3 coding sequence is TGCAGCGTTGATATACAGGGTTTGGGCACTGAAGCTTTCTTT.

This clonotype has ten or more counts. The gene calls are TRBV6-6 and TRBJ2-2; D is unresolved. V lost 8 bases to trimming and J lost 9 bases, with 16 bases between them. Germline V gene sequence: CDR1 MNHNY, CDR2 SVGAGI (reference sequence). The CDR3 consists of 13 residues. CDR3 coding DNA: TGTGCCAGCCATATAATAGGAGTCAGGGAGCTGTTTTTT. Its protein product is CASHIIGVRELFF.

This clonotype was counted between two and nine times. The rearrangement uses TRBV2 and TRBJ1-1, with D tentatively TRBD1 (5 bases). The CDR3 runs to 12 residues. The germline V gene has CDR1 SNHLY and CDR2 FYNNEI. V was cut by 8 bases and J by 5 bases, with 12 bases left in between. CDR3 sequence: CASPEGRTEAFF. The CDR3 nucleotides are TGTGCCAGCCCTGAGGGGAGAACTGAAGCTTTCTTT.

Many counts were recorded for this clonotype. V usage is TRBV7-6 and J usage is TRBJ2-2, with D possibly matching TRBD1 (6 bases). The germline CDR1 and CDR2 sequences are SGHVS and FNYEAQ. This CDR3 spans 12 amino acids. Trimming took off 5 bases at V and 8 bases at J, with 9 bases between the two ends. The CDR3 DNA sequence: TGTGCCAGCAGCACCGGGACAGGGGAGCTGTTTTTT. Its protein is CASSTGTGELFF.

The chain combines TRBV6-2 or TRBV6-3 with TRBJ2-5; D might be TRBD2 (6 bases). The CDR3 runs to 16 residues. Trimming removed 2 bases at V and 3 bases at J, with 16 bases between. Germline lookup yields CDR1 MNHEY and CDR2 SVGEGT. The CDR3 DNA sequence: TGTGCCAGCAGTTACGCGCTCCGGGGGATTGAAGAGACCCAGTACTTC. The encoded protein is CASSYALRGIEETQYF.

This chain joins TRBV6-2 or TRBV6-3 and TRBJ2-7, with D maybe TRBD1 (6 bases). The ends were cut back, 4 bases at V and 2 bases at J, with 9 bases in the middle. Per germline, CDR1 MNHEY and CDR2 SVGEGT. The CDR3 extends over 13 amino acids. The DNA of the CDR3 is TGTGCCAGCAGTTGGGACACTACCTACGAGCAGTACTTC. It encodes CASSWDTTYEQYF.

This clonotype has only a few counts. The chain joins TRBV7-9 to TRBJ1-5; TRBD1 matches at 7 bases. Germline trimming cut 5 bases from V and 5 bases from J; bases unmatched to any gene: 9. In germline, CDR1 is SEHNR, CDR2 FQNEAQ (reference sequence). CDR3 length equals 15 residues. CDR3 sequence (DNA): TGTGCCAGCAGCCGGGGGGACAGACTTTATCAGCCCCAGCATTTT. It is translated as CASSRGDRLYQPQHF.

This clonotype has ten or more counts. The V gene is TRBV18, the J gene TRBJ1-6; D remains ambiguous. The V end was cut by 4 bases, the J end by 9 bases, with 16 bases between. This CDR3 has 15 residues. The germline V gene has CDR1 KGHSH and CDR2 LQKENI. CDR3 loop: CASSRPSNRGSPLHF. The CDR3 coding sequence is TGTGCCAGCTCACGCCCATCCAACCGCGGTTCACCCCTCCACTTT.

V usage is TRBV7-8 and J usage is TRBJ2-5; D perhaps matches TRBD2 (6 bases). The germline V gene has CDR1 SGHVS and CDR2 FQNEAQ. The CDR3 covers 16 residues. V shed 3 bases and J shed 6 bases, with 20 bases lying between them. CDR3 residues: CASSFWGDFGGKTQYF. For the CDR3, the DNA is TGTGCCAGCAGCTTTTGGGGGGACTTTGGAGGAAAGACCCAGTACTTC.

This sequence joins TRBV27 and TRBJ2-3, with 8 bases fitting TRBD2. CDR3 length equals 16 residues. J was trimmed by 1 base and V by 5 bases; bases with no gene match: 8. Germline V gives CDR1 MNHEY, CDR2 SMNVEV (reference sequence). For the CDR3, the DNA is TGTGCCAGCAGTCCTCGCCGAGCGGGGGGCACAGATACGCAGTATTTT. Residues: CASSPRRAGGTDTQYF.

The chain carries TRBV19 and TRBJ1-2, with D possibly TRBD1 on 5 matching bases. There are 16 residues in the CDR3. Trimming removed 3 bases at V and 0 bases at J, with 14 bases between. Germline V gene data show CDR1 as LNHDA and CDR2 as SQIVND (reference sequence). In DNA, the CDR3 is TGTGCCAGTAGTATCTTGTGGGGGAATCCTAACTATGGCTACACCTTC. Protein product: CASSILWGNPNYGYTF.